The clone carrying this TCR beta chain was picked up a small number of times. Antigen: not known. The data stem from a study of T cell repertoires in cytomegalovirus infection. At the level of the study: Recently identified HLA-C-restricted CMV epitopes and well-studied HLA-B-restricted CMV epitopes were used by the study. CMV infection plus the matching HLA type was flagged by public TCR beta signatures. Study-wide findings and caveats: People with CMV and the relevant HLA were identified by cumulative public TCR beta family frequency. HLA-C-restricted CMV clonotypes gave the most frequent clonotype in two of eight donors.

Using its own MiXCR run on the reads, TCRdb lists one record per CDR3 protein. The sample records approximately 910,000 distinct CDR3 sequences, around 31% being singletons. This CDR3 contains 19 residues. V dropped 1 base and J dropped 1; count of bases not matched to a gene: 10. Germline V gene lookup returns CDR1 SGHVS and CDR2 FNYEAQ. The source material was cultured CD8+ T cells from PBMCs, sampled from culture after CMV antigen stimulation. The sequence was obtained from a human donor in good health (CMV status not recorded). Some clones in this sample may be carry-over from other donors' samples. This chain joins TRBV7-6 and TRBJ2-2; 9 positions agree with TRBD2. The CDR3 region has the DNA TGTGCCAGCAGCTTAGTTTTAGCGGGGGTCCGCGGGAACACCGGGGAGCTGTTTTTT. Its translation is CASSLVLAGVRGNTGELFF.